This TCR beta chain comes out of a study of blood T cell repertoires in COVID-19. Generated by immunoSEQ multiplex PCR, the TCRdb table keeps only in-frame clones and is missing some. The sample holds about 250,000 clones, roughly 83% seen once. V was pared by 8 bases and J by 6 bases, with 25 bases between. CDR1 is MNHEY and CDR2 is SMNVEV in the germline V gene (reference sequence). The CDR3 sequence is 16 residues long. This receptor was obtained from a woman older than 75 with COVID-19, enrolled during active disease. Sequences were obtained from peripheral blood. This chain links TRBV27 with TRBJ1-2, with TRBD1 as a possible D gene (5 bases). The CDR3 region is CASGPGGFVRNNGYTF. In DNA form, the CDR3 reads TGTGCCAGCGGCCCTGGGGGGTTTGTTCGGAACAATGGCTACACCTTC.